The clone carrying this TCR beta chain was counted many times. The target antigen is unknown. Stated time point: patch test 2, 6 weeks after DPC sensitization. Treatment of the sample: therapeutic diphenylcyclopropenone sensitization with weekly scalp DPC. Prior to each patch test being applied, blood was drawn. This specimen belongs to a study of human T cells and chemical hapten exposure. TCRdb re-derived calls from the RACE reads in MiXCR, one entry per CDR3 protein. The sample holds about 100,000 distinct CDR3 sequences; roughly an eighth are singletons and the top ten take 3.2%. The ends were cut back, 4 bases at V and 9 bases at J, with 19 bases in the middle. This CDR3 comprises 14 residues. Overall study findings and caveats: TCRs exceeding 1 in 1000 frequency stayed unchanged with DPC sensitization. Correlating positively with patch test score were the PT1 expanded TCR counts.

The material was whole blood, obtained in connection with sensitization to the hapten diphenylcyclopropenone (DPC). The chain is built from TRBV12-3 or TRBV12-4 and TRBJ2-7, with D maybe TRBD2 (6 bases). This receptor was identified in a woman aged 40 to 50 with alopecia areata. Some clones in this sample may be carry-over from other donors' samples. The CDR3 region is CASSYYRTTRAQYF. CDR3 in DNA: TGTGCCAGCAGTTACTATAGGACTACCAGGGCGCAGTACTTC.